The T cell receptor (beta chain) under discussion was sequenced for a study of blood T cell repertoires in COVID-19 (dated by TCRdb to the early 2020s). About the full investigation: Samples covering the acute and convalescent phases of COVID-19 were provided by collaborators in the United States, Italy and Spain. The prospective study material was composed of cDNA or gDNA derived from T cells, B-cell-depleted T cells, or PBMCs. The dataset comprised deeply sampled blood TCRbeta repertoires from subjects exposed to, actively infected with, or recovered from COVID-19. The repertoires were made available in a free public database intended to serve as a resource for research on the immune response to SARS-CoV-2. The samples were drawn from the first 160 participants of the ongoing ImmuneRACE study and from over a thousand subjects provided by 6 global collaborators. Sample metadata almost always included a de-identified subject ID, COVID-19 status, age in years and sex. HLA class I and class II types, where available, came from metadata supplied by the sample provider rather than from assay-based typing.

On this clone itself: Its specific antigen is unknown. One base away there is no much larger clone; base qualities are not given.

Findings and caveats that apply to the study as a whole: How much clinical and demographic metadata was included differed by source and by participant, and the metadata was provided uncurated.

Including the terminal cysteine and phenylalanine, the CDR3 comprises 14 residues. Just CDR3 DNA is preserved here, 42 bases in frame from base 1. CDR1 MNHNY and CDR2 SVGAGI were looked up in the germline V gene (reference sequence). V and J are truncated by 8 bases and 8 bases respectively, leaving an intervening sequence of 21 bases. Collaborating institutions collected whole blood in K2EDTA tubes following their own protocols. For TCRbeta analysis, collaborators shipped samples as frozen whole blood, isolated PBMCs, or DNA extracted from either of those sample types. TCRbeta CDR3 regions were amplified from genomic DNA using the immunoSEQ Assay, a bias-controlled multiplex PCR. The authors processed their data as follows. Nucleated cell counts per sample were estimated from amplification of reference gene primers within the assay. To quantify the absolute abundance of each unique TCRbeta CDR3 rearrangement, sequence reads were collapsed and filtered. Productive Simpson clonality was computed per sample as the square root of Simpson's diversity index over productive rearrangements. In TCRdb, the immuneACCESS table is reduced to in-frame sequences with V and J assigned. These tables do not hold every clone; where another copy was compared, an unresolved V gene accounts for under half, and the others remain unexplained. V, J and clone size were drawn from that table, and D and trimming were deduced from the DNA. The sample records approximately 44,000 clones, approximately 79% of which are singletons. The biggest ten clones account for roughly a third of the sample.

The TCR sequence derives from a woman aged 80 or over with acute or convalescent COVID-19. Sequencing was performed on peripheral blood. The chain joins TRBV6-6 to TRBJ1-2; TRBD1 is possibly the D segment (6 matching bases). The CDR3 in this case is CASLLGGAPVGYTF. The DNA sequence follows: TGTGCCAGCCTTCTGGGGGGGGCGCCGGTCGGCTACACCTTC.